The 14 T cell receptor beta chains presented below share a single source sample, sequenced in a study of CD8 T cells in ankylosing spondylitis. TCRdb used MiXCR to reprocess the 5' RACE reads, holding one entry per CDR3 protein. The sample has 200,000 or so distinct CDR3 sequences, 15% to 20% seen once. The sequenced sample consisted of blood, either unsorted or a sorted T cell fraction (not recorded which). The source is a male donor aged 10 to 30 with ankylosing spondylitis or in good health (not recorded which).

The rearrangement joins TRBV29-1 to TRBJ2-7, with D possibly being TRBD1 or TRBD2 (5 bases each). Germline lookup yields CDR1 SQVTM and CDR2 ANQGSEA. V was shortened by 3 bases and J by 4 bases, with 22 bases between the two germline ends. The CDR3 extends over 16 amino acids. DNA of the CDR3: TGCAGCGTTGATGGGGCAGACGGGGACCTTACATACGAGCAGTACTTC. Amino acid sequence: CSVDGADGDLTYEQYF.

Concerning this clonotype: The junction does not match germline at one end; this may be a read error. V gene TRBV27 combines with J gene TRBJ2-2; D may be TRBD2 (6 bases). The CDR3 totals 13 residues. Germline values: CDR1 MNHEY, CDR2 SMNVEV (reference sequence). The CDR3 region is CASSLGRTGEQFF. As DNA, the CDR3 is TGTGCCAGCAGTTTGGGGAGGACCGGGGAGCAGTTTTTT.

Ten or more counts support this clonotype. This chain links TRBV6-1 with TRBJ1-2, with 10 nucleotides matching TRBD1. This CDR3 contains 14 residues. From germline, CDR1 is MNHNS and CDR2 SASEGT. V lost 4 bases to trimming and J lost 2 bases; unmatched junction nucleotides: 1. The CDR3 loop is CASSGTGGNYGYTF. CDR3 coding DNA: TGTGCCAGCAGTGGGACAGGGGGAAACTATGGCTACACCTTC.

There are many counts of this clonotype. This sequence joins TRBV3-1 and TRBJ2-2; D may be TRBD1 or TRBD2 (6 bases each). The CDR3 has 16 amino acids. V shed 4 bases and J shed 3 bases, with 15 bases lying between them. Germline-derived CDR1 and CDR2 are LGHDT and YNNKEL (reference sequence). CDR3 sequence reads: CASSRRGTPDTGELFF. Written as DNA, the CDR3 is TGTGCCAGCAGCCGCCGCGGGACACCCGACACCGGGGAGCTGTTTTTT.

This clonotype turned up a few times. The CDR3 DNA reads as TGTGCCAGCAGTGAAGCGCTTGGGAGCAATCAGCCCCAGCATTTT. This sequence encodes CASSEALGSNQPQHF. The rearrangement uses TRBV2 and TRBJ1-5; D unclear. The length of the CDR3 is 15 residues. V was clipped by 0 bases and J by 1 base, with 7 bases between them. Germline CDR1 reads SNHLY; CDR2 reads FYNNEI.

This clonotype was counted at least ten times. The chain uses TRBV12-3 or TRBV12-4 and TRBJ1-2, with D maybe TRBD1 (5 bases). V was shortened by 1 base and J by 4 bases, with 13 bases between the two germline ends. This CDR3 is built from 15 residues. The CDR3 DNA reads as TGTGCCAGCAGTTTAGGACAGAGTTCTTCCTATGGCTACACCTTC. Encoded protein: CASSLGQSSSYGYTF.

This clonotype has at least ten counts. J is TRBJ1-2 and V is TRBV12-3 or TRBV12-4, with D perhaps TRBD1 (6 bases). This CDR3 spans 13 amino acids. V lost 7 bases and J lost 8, with 17 bases in between. This chain's CDR3 is CASTSPPGGGYTF. For the CDR3, the DNA is TGTGCCAGCACCTCCCCTCCGGGGGGCGGCTACACCTTC.

This clonotype was observed a few times. The J gene is TRBJ2-7, the V gene TRBV29-1; D is undetermined. Germline-derived CDR1 and CDR2 are SQVTM and ANQGSEA. V lost 3 bases and J 0 bases, leaving 9 bases between the germline ends. The CDR3 is 13 amino acids. CDR3 bases: TGCAGCGTTGAGGAGCACGCCTCCTACGAGCAGTACTTC. It translates to CSVEEHASYEQYF.

This clonotype was recorded at least ten times. This chain uses TRBV29-1 with TRBJ2-1; D remains ambiguous. V was pared by 4 bases and J by 8 bases, with 12 bases between. The CDR3 spans 12 residues. The germline gives CDR1 SQVTM, CDR2 ANQGSEA. The CDR3 bases are TGCAGCGTTGGATTAAGGGCCCATGAGCAGTTCTTC. Translated: CSVGLRAHEQFF.

This clonotype was picked up many times. The chain combines TRBV27 with TRBJ2-1; possible D gene TRBD2, 5 bases. The germline gives CDR1 MNHEY, CDR2 SMNVEV (reference sequence). Trimming removed 3 bases from V and 16 bases from J, with 19 bases in between. The CDR3 spans 13 residues. CDR3 protein: CASSFRVGERVFF. As DNA, the CDR3 is TGTGCCAGCAGTTTTCGCGTCGGGGAAAGGGTTTTCTTC.

This clonotype was counted only a few times. Here the CDR3 DNA reads TGCAGAATGGGGCCTTCGGGGGATACGCAGTATTTT. Its protein is CRMGPSGDTQYF. The rearrangement uses TRBV20-1 and TRBJ2-3, with D tentatively TRBD1 or TRBD2 (5 bases each). The CDR3 has 12 amino acids. Germline values: CDR1 DFQATT, CDR2 SNEGSKA (reference sequence).

The chain combines TRBV6-5 with TRBJ2-2; no clear D. The CDR3 totals 14 residues. Trimming took 0 bases from V and 4 from J, leaving 6 bases between them. From germline, CDR1 is MNHEY and CDR2 SVGAGI. In nucleotides, the CDR3 is TGTGCCAGCAGTTACTCTTCCGTCACCGGGGAGCTGTTTTTT. As protein: CASSYSSVTGELFF.

This clonotype came up many times. The rearrangement joins TRBV20-1 to TRBJ2-7, with D unclear. CDR1 is DFQATT and CDR2 is SNEGSKA in the germline V gene (reference sequence). The CDR3 is 14 residues long. Trimming removed 6 bases at V and 6 bases at J, with 21 bases between. The chain's CDR3 is CSALKTRAPAEQYF. In DNA, the CDR3 is TGCAGTGCCCTGAAGACCCGGGCCCCGGCCGAGCAGTACTTC.

In its sample, this clonotype was seen many times. The V and J genes are TRBV7-8 and TRBJ1-5; maybe TRBD1 (5 bases). The V gene's germline CDR1 is SGHVS and CDR2 FQNEAQ. V lost 1 base and J 3 bases, leaving 10 bases between the germline ends. This CDR3 spans 15 amino acids. Here the CDR3 DNA reads TGTGCCAGCAGCTTAGGTCCGGGGACCAATCAGCCCCAGCATTTT. Translating it yields CASSLGPGTNQPQHF.